One sample yielded the 26 T cell receptor beta chains listed below, sequenced in a study of early T cells in non-severe SARS-CoV-2 infection. One entry per CDR3 protein results from TCRdb running MiXCR on the 5' RACE reads. The sample lists fewer than 65,000 distinct CDR3 sequences, approximately 6.1% seen once, with around 3.5% in the top ten. Here the sequenced sample was whole blood, taken at baseline. The receptors stem from an adult who was a healthcare worker with PCR-confirmed SARS-CoV-2 infection or an uninfected control (not recorded which).

The V gene is TRBV11-2, the J gene TRBJ2-2, with a tentative D call TRBD2 (6 bases). CDR3 length: 16 residues. CDR1 and CDR2 (germline): SGHAT, FQNNGV. Deletions cut 1 base from V and 0 bases from J, with 9 bases between. Written as DNA, the CDR3 is TGTGCCAGCAGCTTAGGTAGCGGTACGAACACCGGGGAGCTGTTTTTT. Protein: CASSLGSGTNTGELFF.

This clonotype was picked up a small number of times. The rearrangement uses TRBV12-3 or TRBV12-4 and TRBJ2-7; D unresolved. CDR3 length equals 15 residues. V was shortened by 2 bases and J by 5 bases, with 16 bases between the two germline ends. The CDR3 region is CASSLRVSRVDEQYF. The CDR3 DNA reads TGTGCCAGCAGTTTACGGGTTAGTAGGGTTGACGAGCAGTACTTC.

As concerns this clonotype: This may arise from a read error, as a much more abundant clone is one base away. This chain uses TRBV20-1 with TRBJ1-6; 7 bases match TRBD1. There are 15 residues in the CDR3. Losses at the gene ends were 0 bases for V and 6 bases for J; bases not matched to a gene: 5. Germline CDR1 DFQATT, CDR2 SNEGSKA (reference sequence). The DNA for the CDR3 is TGCAGTGCTAGAGAGAGGAGACAGGGTAATTCACCCCTCCACTTT. Residues: CSARERRQGNSPLHF.

The table lists this clonotype with a count of one. The chain joins TRBV6-5 to TRBJ2-7; D not resolved. V lost 6 bases and J lost 5, with 11 bases in between. Germline loops: CDR1 MNHEY, CDR2 SVGAGI. The CDR3 extends over 12 amino acids. CDR3 bases: TGTGCCAGCAGCCCCGGCGGTAACGAGCAGTACTTC. This encodes CASSPGGNEQYF.

This clonotype was found many times. The chain couples TRBV10-3 to TRBJ2-1, with D unclear. This CDR3 has 13 amino acids. The germline gives CDR1 ENHRY, CDR2 SYGVKD. Trimming stripped 2 bases from V and 4 bases from J, with 6 bases between. Here the CDR3 reads CAISETQYNEQFF. The CDR3 nucleotides read TGTGCCATCAGTGAGACTCAATACAATGAGCAGTTCTTC.

This clonotype was recorded many times. This sequence joins TRBV5-1 and TRBJ2-1; no clear D. The CDR3 loop spans 11 amino acids. The germline V gene has CDR1 SGHRS and CDR2 YFSETQ. Trimming cost V 4 bases and J 9 bases, with 8 bases left between them. For the CDR3, the DNA is TGCGCCAGCAGCGAGAGGCTTGAGCAGTTCTTC. It codes for CASSERLEQFF.

This clonotype appeared many times. The chain employs TRBV7-9 and TRBJ2-1; possibly TRBD1 or TRBD2 for D (5 bases each). The CDR3 covers 13 residues. V was cut by 5 bases and J by 10 bases, with 15 bases left in between. The germline V gene encodes CDR1 SEHNR and CDR2 FQNEAQ (reference sequence). The CDR3 DNA sequence: TGTGCCAGCAGCCAAGGGACGTCGGGGGAGCAGTTCTTC. Residues: CASSQGTSGEQFF.

This clonotype came up many times. The chain has TRBV5-4 and TRBJ2-7; 9 bases agree with TRBD1. This CDR3 has 13 amino acids. V shed 4 bases, J shed 5 bases, and the junction held 4 bases outside the gene matches. Germline V gene lookup returns CDR1 SGHNT and CDR2 YYREEE (reference sequence). CDR3 coding DNA: TGTGCCAGCAGCGCGGACAGGGGCCACGAGCAGTACTTC. Protein sequence: CASSADRGHEQYF.

The sample holds many counts of this clonotype. The rearrangement links TRBV28 to TRBJ1-5; 7 bases align to TRBD1. CDR3 length equals 15 residues. V dropped 6 bases and J dropped 6; count of bases not matched to a gene: 11. Germline V gives CDR1 MDHEN, CDR2 SYDVKM. The CDR3 bases are TGTGCCAGCAGCTTACCGGACAGGCCGGGTCAGCCCCAGCATTTT. Its protein is CASSLPDRPGQPQHF. The variable domain in full, with the rest retrieved from reference TRBV28 and TRBJ1-5, is DVKVTQSSRYLVKRTGEKVFLECVQDMDHENMFWYRQDPGLGLRLIYFSYDVKMKEKGDIPEGYSVSREKKERFSLILESASTNQTSMYLCASSLPDRPGQPQHFGDGTRLSIL.

The genes are TRBV27 and TRBJ2-3, with 10 bases identical to TRBD2. This CDR3 has 15 residues. The V gene end was trimmed by 3 bases and the J gene end by 4 bases; junction bases not matched to a gene: 4. Germline lookup yields CDR1 MNHEY and CDR2 SMNVEV (reference sequence). As DNA, the CDR3 is TGTGCCAGCAGTTTCGCTAGCGGGAGAGCAGATACGCAGTATTTT. It yields the protein CASSFASGRADTQYF.

DNA for the CDR3: TGTGCTAGTGGTTTGGATCGGCTAGCGATGGCCGGGGAGCTGTTTTTT. Residues: CASGLDRLAMAGELFF. This rearrangement joins TRBV12-5 to TRBJ2-2; the D gene is possibly TRBD2 (6 bases). V lost 1 base, J lost 6 bases, and 15 bases lay in between. This CDR3 has 16 amino acids. Germline V gene sequence: CDR1 LGHNT, CDR2 FRNRAP.

V usage is TRBV28 and J usage is TRBJ1-1; D remains unclear. CDR3 length: 14 residues. Germline loops: CDR1 MDHEN, CDR2 SYDVKM. V shed 4 bases and J shed 0 bases, with 9 bases lying between them. DNA for the CDR3: TGTGCCAGCAGTTCCGGGAGCATGAACACTGAAGCTTTCTTT. This gives the protein CASSSGSMNTEAFF.

The chain has TRBV6-2 or TRBV6-3 and TRBJ2-1; 13 nucleotides line up with TRBD2. The ends lost 6 bases at V and 0 bases at J; junction bases unmatched: 5. CDR1 and CDR2 from the germline V gene are MNHEY and SVGEGT. CDR3 length: 17 amino acids. The CDR3 DNA reads as TGTGCCAGCAGCCCACGACTAGCGGGGGGCTCCTACAATGAGCAGTTCTTC. As protein: CASSPRLAGGSYNEQFF.

This clonotype was recorded at least ten times. CDR3 residues: CASSWSGFLYEQYF. DNA for the CDR3: TGTGCCAGCAGCTGGAGCGGATTTCTTTACGAGCAGTACTTC. The J gene is TRBJ2-7, the V gene TRBV5-6; tentative D call: TRBD2 (5 bases). In germline, CDR1 is SGHDT, CDR2 YYEEEE. This CDR3 has 14 amino acids. V was pared by 3 bases and J by 4 bases, with 14 bases between.

The V and J genes are TRBV2 and TRBJ2-1; D not resolved. The CDR3 runs to 13 residues. Germline V gene sequence: CDR1 SNHLY, CDR2 FYNNEI. V lost 8 bases, J lost 5 bases, and 13 bases lay in between. The CDR3 loop reads CASGKERNNEQFF. The DNA for the CDR3 is TGTGCCAGCGGGAAAGAGAGAAACAATGAGCAGTTCTTC.

The rearrangement joins TRBV10-3 to TRBJ2-3; 10 positions match TRBD1. Germline V gene data show CDR1 as ENHRY and CDR2 as SYGVKD. Germline trimming cut 7 bases from V and 2 bases from J; bases unmatched to any gene: 6. CDR3 length: 15 amino acids. CDR3 residues: CAIKGTGASTDTQYF. CDR3 bases: TGTGCCATCAAGGGGACAGGGGCCTCCACAGATACGCAGTATTTT.

Ten or more counts support this clonotype. This rearrangement joins TRBV9 to TRBJ1-5; D is uncertain. There are 15 residues in the CDR3. CDR1 is SGDLS and CDR2 is YYNGEE in the germline V gene. Trimming stripped 0 bases from V and 0 bases from J, with 7 bases between. Here the CDR3 reads CASSVDAGSNQPQHF. Written as DNA, the CDR3 is TGTGCCAGCAGCGTAGATGCAGGTAGCAATCAGCCCCAGCATTTT.

This clonotype was counted ten times or more. The chain carries TRBV30 and TRBJ2-1; 9 nucleotides agree with TRBD2. Losses at the gene ends were 0 bases for V and 3 bases for J; bases not matched to a gene: 3. Germline values: CDR1 GTSNPN, CDR2 SVGIG (reference sequence). The CDR3 runs 15 residues. This CDR3 is CAWSVGSGGYNEQFF. As DNA, the CDR3 is TGTGCCTGGAGTGTTGGTAGCGGGGGCTACAATGAGCAGTTCTTC.

The chain joins TRBV11-2 to TRBJ2-1; D remains ambiguous. Germline V lookup: CDR1 SGHAT, CDR2 FQNNGV. Deletions cut 5 bases from V and 7 bases from J, with 15 bases between. CDR3 length equals 14 residues. CDR3 DNA sequence: TGTGCCAGCAGCCCGAACGCCTTGGGGAATGAGCAGTTCTTC. Translation gives CASSPNALGNEQFF. The full variable domain, completed using reference TRBV11-2 and TRBJ2-1, is EAGVAQSPRYKIIEKRQSVAFWCNPISGHATLYWYQQILGQGPKLLIQFQNNGVVDDSQLPKDRFSAERLKGVDSTLKIQPAKLEDSAVYLCASSPNALGNEQFFGPGTRLTVL.

In this sample, this clonotype turned up a few times. This chain joins TRBV28 and TRBJ1-5; no reliable D call. CDR1 and CDR2 from the germline V gene are MDHEN and SYDVKM. The germline V and J ends were trimmed by 3 bases and 0 bases, with 6 bases remaining between them. This CDR3 is 14 amino acids long. CDR3 DNA sequence: TGTGCCAGCAGTTTCGTAAATAGCAATCAGCCCCAGCATTTT. Residues: CASSFVNSNQPQHF.

The CDR3, as DNA: TGTGCCACCAGTGAACCGGGGACGGGTCCCACAGATACGCAGTATTTT. Amino acid sequence: CATSEPGTGPTDTQYF. This chain connects TRBV24-1 to TRBJ2-3; the D call may be TRBD1 or TRBD2 (5 bases each). The CDR3 loop spans 16 amino acids. From germline, CDR1 is KGHDR and CDR2 SFDVKD. Trimming took off 4 bases at V and 2 bases at J, with 15 bases between the two ends.

This clonotype is medium-sized by share. The chain uses TRBV25-1 and TRBJ1-1, with TRBD1 as a possible D gene (5 bases). CDR1 is MGHDK and CDR2 is SYGVNS in the germline V gene. V lost 6 bases and J lost 8, with 10 bases in between. The CDR3 is 11 residues long. CDR3 nucleotide sequence: TGTGCCAGCAGGACGGGACCAGAAGCTTTCTTT. It translates to CASRTGPEAFF. Full variable domain (missing parts from reference TRBV25-1 and TRBJ1-1): EADIYQTPRYLVIGTGKKITLECSQTMGHDKMYWYQQDPGMELHLIHYSYGVNSTEKGDLSSESTVSRIRTEHFPLTLESARPSHTSQYLCASRTGPEAFFGQGTRLTVV.

The CDR3 reads CASSFQGRTNIQYF. The CDR3 region has the DNA TGTGCCAGCAGCTTTCAGGGTAGGACTAACATTCAGTACTTC. V is TRBV5-5 and J is TRBJ2-4; tentatively, D is TRBD1 or TRBD2 (5 bases each). This CDR3 comprises 14 residues. Germline CDR1 reads SGHKS; CDR2 reads YYEKEE (reference sequence). Trimming took 2 bases from V and 7 from J, leaving 13 bases between them.

This clonotype has ten or more counts. The chain uses TRBV6-5 and TRBJ2-2; 7 bases line up with TRBD2. Germline assignment: CDR1 MNHEY and CDR2 SVGAGI. This CDR3 spans 17 amino acids. After removal of 6 bases from V and 5 bases from J, the junction contained 15 bases not matched to a gene. DNA for the CDR3: TGTGCCAGCAGCGAGGAGGGTCTAGCGGATCTAACCGGGGAGCTGTTTTTT. Amino acids: CASSEEGLADLTGELFF.

This clonotype was seen at least ten times. This sequence joins TRBV5-1 and TRBJ2-3; tentatively, D is TRBD1 or TRBD2 (5 bases each). V dropped 0 bases and J dropped 6 bases, with 17 bases sitting between them. Germline values: CDR1 SGHRS, CDR2 YFSETQ. This CDR3 has 16 residues. The CDR3 spells CASSLDWDRSVDTQYF. In DNA, the CDR3 is TGCGCCAGCAGCTTGGACTGGGACCGCTCCGTCGATACGCAGTATTTT.

This clonotype has a count of ten or more. The gene calls are TRBV12-3 or TRBV12-4 and TRBJ1-2; perhaps TRBD1 as D (5 bases). The germline V and J ends were trimmed by 6 bases and 1 base, with 9 bases remaining between them. This CDR3 region has 13 residues. DNA for the CDR3: TGTGCCAGCAGCCTGACAGTTAACTATGGCTACACCTTC. Translation gives CASSLTVNYGYTF.